The clone carrying this T cell receptor (beta chain) occurred many times. Its target is not known. Used for diagnoses were clinical symptoms, serum thyroxine and TRAb, thyroid ultrasound and orbital computed tomography. These data originate in a study of T cells in Graves' hyperthyroidism and ophthalmopathy. Study in general: Upon initial diagnosis and before any treatment, peripheral blood was collected.

The CDR3 covers 18 residues. Per the germline V gene, CDR1 is MNHEY and CDR2 is SMNVEV (reference sequence). V lost 0 bases, J lost 6 bases, and 11 bases stayed unmatched. RNA transcripts were the template for amplifying TCR beta CDR3 regions. HTBI primers were the set used in a first-round RT-PCR of the TCR CDR3. TCRdb reprocessed the multiplex PCR reads with MiXCR, giving one entry per CDR3 protein. The table shows fewer than 500,000 distinct CDR3 sequences, with about 14% occurring only once. Study-wide results and caveats: Ophthalmopathy could be told apart from stable hyperthyroidism with a 13 V-J model.

Sequencing input: blood. The TCR originated in a young woman with Graves' ophthalmopathy. V gene TRBV27 combines with J gene TRBJ2-3; 11 positions match TRBD2. The CDR3, as DNA: TGTGCCAGCAGTTTATCGTCTCGGCTAGCGGGGGGTAGTGATACGCAGTATTTT. Translated: CASSLSSRLAGGSDTQYF.